The rows below give T cell receptor beta chains drawn from one sample of a study of PD-1 blockade in classical Hodgkin lymphoma. Assay: immunoSEQ multiplex PCR; the TCRdb copy retains only in-frame clones and omits some. The sample contains 27,000 or so clones, roughly 72% of which appear only once. This material consisted of peripheral blood mononuclear cells (PBMCs), taken before the fourth cycle of nivolumab. These receptors were collected from a human donor with classical Hodgkin lymphoma. CDR3s include the opening cysteine and the closing phenylalanine or tryptophan. D genes are given only for firm matches. Clone size is stated in some rows and not others, as once, few, many or a class when expanded.

v_call: TRBV27
d_call: .
j_call: TRBJ2-3
clone_size: few
cdr3_nt: TGTGCCAGCAGTTTCCCTCCGGGGGGCCGCACAGATACGCAGTATTTT
cdr3_aa: CASSFPPGGRTDTQYF

v_call: TRBV19
d_call: .
j_call: TRBJ1-2
clone_size: .
cdr3_nt: TGTGCCAGTAGTATCGGCACAGCCTATGGCTACACCTTC
cdr3_aa: CASSIGTAYGYTF

v_call: TRBV2
d_call: .
j_call: TRBJ2-7
clone_size: .
cdr3_nt: TGTGCCAGCAGGGGTCAAGCAGGGACCTACGAGCAGTACTTC
cdr3_aa: CASRGQAGTYEQYF

v_call: TRBV7-9
d_call: .
j_call: TRBJ1-2
clone_size: .
cdr3_nt: TGTGCCAGCAGCTCCCAGTCGGCAGCTAACTATGGCTACACCTTC
cdr3_aa: CASSSQSAANYGYTF

v_call: TRBV28
d_call: .
j_call: TRBJ2-7
clone_size: .
cdr3_nt: TGTGCCAGCACCCACAGGGAAAGCTACGAGCAGTACTTC
cdr3_aa: CASTHRESYEQYF

v_call: TRBV4-1
d_call: .
j_call: TRBJ2-2
clone_size: .
cdr3_nt: TGCGCCAGCAGCCGAGGCCGTTCTGGGGTACGGAACACCGGGGAGCTGTTTTTT
cdr3_aa: CASSRGRSGVRNTGELFF

v_call: TRBV30
d_call: .
j_call: TRBJ1-2
clone_size: .
cdr3_nt: TGTGCCTGGAGTGAGGGTAGCAAAAGCTATGGCTACACCTTC
cdr3_aa: CAWSEGSKSYGYTF

v_call: TRBV7-3
d_call: .
j_call: TRBJ2-7
clone_size: .
cdr3_nt: TGTGCCAGCAGCTTATACAGGGCCGGCGGCGAGCAGTACTTC
cdr3_aa: CASSLYRAGGEQYF

v_call: TRBV19
d_call: .
j_call: TRBJ1-2
clone_size: .
cdr3_nt: TGTGCCAGTAGTTCTCGGACGGACAGCTATGGCTACACCTTC
cdr3_aa: CASSSRTDSYGYTF

v_call: TRBV5-1
d_call: .
j_call: TRBJ1-6
clone_size: .
cdr3_nt: TGCGCCAGCAGCTTGACGGGTGAGACCTATAATTCACCCCTCCACTTT
cdr3_aa: CASSLTGETYNSPLHF

v_call: TRBV4-3
d_call: .
j_call: TRBJ1-1
clone_size: .
cdr3_nt: TGCGCCAGCAGCCCCAGAAGGGGAACTGAAGCTTTCTTT
cdr3_aa: CASSPRRGTEAFF

v_call: TRBV5-1
d_call: .
j_call: TRBJ2-1
clone_size: .
cdr3_nt: TGCGCCAGCAGCTTGGCTGGGAGCTCCTACAATGAGCAGTTCTTC
cdr3_aa: CASSLAGSSYNEQFF

v_call: TRBV11-2
d_call: TRBD1
j_call: TRBJ1-5
clone_size: .
cdr3_nt: TGTGCCAGCCGCAGACAGGGGGCTATTCAGCCCCAGCATTTT
cdr3_aa: CASRRQGAIQPQHF

v_call: TRBV1
d_call: .
j_call: TRBJ1-5
clone_size: .
cdr3_nt: TGCACCAGCAGCCAAACACAGGGGACCTCCAATCAGCCCCAGCATTTT
cdr3_aa: CTSSQTQGTSNQPQHF

v_call: TRBV28
d_call: .
j_call: TRBJ1-5
clone_size: .
cdr3_nt: TGTGCCAGCAGCGCTCGTGTGGTTGGCCAGCCCCAGCATTTT
cdr3_aa: CASSARVVGQPQHF

v_call: TRBV7-2
d_call: .
j_call: TRBJ2-3
clone_size: .
cdr3_nt: TGTGCCAGCAGCCTAACCCTCCTGGAGGCGGGTCGGACGCAGTATTTT
cdr3_aa: CASSLTLLEAGRTQYF

v_call: TRBV5-8
d_call: .
j_call: TRBJ2-7
clone_size: .
cdr3_nt: TGTGCCAGCAGCTTGGCCTACAAGCAGTACTTC
cdr3_aa: CASSLAYKQYF

v_call: TRBV7-8
d_call: .
j_call: TRBJ2-2
clone_size: few
cdr3_nt: TGTGCCAGCAGCTTAGGTCTAGCGAACACCGGGGAGCTGTTTTTT
cdr3_aa: CASSLGLANTGELFF

v_call: TRBV11-2
d_call: .
j_call: TRBJ2-5
clone_size: .
cdr3_nt: TGTGCCAGCAGCTTGAGTCCGCGGCGGGAGACCCAGTACTTC
cdr3_aa: CASSLSPRRETQYF

v_call: TRBV4-1
d_call: TRBD2
j_call: TRBJ2-1
clone_size: few
cdr3_nt: TGCGCCAGCAGCCAAGATCCCGGGACTAGCAATGAGCAGTTCTTC
cdr3_aa: CASSQDPGTSNEQFF

v_call: TRBV29-1
d_call: .
j_call: TRBJ2-3
clone_size: once
cdr3_nt: TGCAGCGTTGACACAGGGAGGTCAGATACGCAGTATTTT
cdr3_aa: CSVDTGRSDTQYF

v_call: TRBV30
d_call: .
j_call: TRBJ2-7
clone_size: once
cdr3_nt: TGTGCCTGGAGTGTACTGGGACAAAAACCCTACGAGCAGTACTTC
cdr3_aa: CAWSVLGQKPYEQYF

v_call: TRBV28
d_call: .
j_call: TRBJ1-2
clone_size: .
cdr3_nt: TGTGCCAGCAGTTTACTCTTGGACTATGGCTACACCTTC
cdr3_aa: CASSLLLDYGYTF

v_call: TRBV4-3
d_call: TRBD2
j_call: TRBJ2-2
clone_size: .
cdr3_nt: TGCGCCAGCAGCCAATGGGTGGGACTAGAGGGCGGGGAGCTGTTTTTT
cdr3_aa: CASSQWVGLEGGELFF

v_call: TRBV5-1
d_call: TRBD2
j_call: TRBJ2-3
clone_size: .
cdr3_nt: TGCGCCAGCAGCTCTGGACTAGCCAGCACAGATACGCAGTATTTT
cdr3_aa: CASSSGLASTDTQYF

v_call: TRBV12-5
d_call: .
j_call: TRBJ1-2
clone_size: .
cdr3_nt: TGTGCTAGTGGTTTGGTCCCGGGCTGGAGCGACTATGGCTACACCTTC
cdr3_aa: CASGLVPGWSDYGYTF

v_call: TRBV7-2
d_call: .
j_call: TRBJ2-1
clone_size: .
cdr3_nt: TGTGCCAGCAGCATCAGAGGGGGGGACAGATACAATGAGCAGTTCTTC
cdr3_aa: CASSIRGGDRYNEQFF

v_call: TRBV5-1
d_call: TRBD1
j_call: TRBJ2-5
clone_size: .
cdr3_nt: TGCGCCAGCAGCATGTCAGGGGGAGAGACCCAGTACTTC
cdr3_aa: CASSMSGGETQYF

v_call: TRBV6-1
d_call: .
j_call: TRBJ1-2
clone_size: .
cdr3_nt: TGTGCCAGCAGTGTTAAAGGAGGGACTGTAGCTAACTATGGCTACACCTTC
cdr3_aa: CASSVKGGTVANYGYTF

v_call: TRBV4-3
d_call: TRBD2
j_call: TRBJ2-5
clone_size: .
cdr3_nt: TGCGCCAGCAGCCAAACAGCGGGAGGGGGTGGCCAGTACTTC
cdr3_aa: CASSQTAGGGGQYF

v_call: TRBV5-5
d_call: .
j_call: TRBJ2-5
clone_size: .
cdr3_nt: TGTGCCAGCACCAACAGTCCCCGGGGTTCTGGCCAAGAGACCCAGTACTTC
cdr3_aa: CASTNSPRGSGQETQYF

v_call: TRBV5-5
d_call: .
j_call: TRBJ2-2
clone_size: .
cdr3_nt: TGTGCCAGCAGCTGGGGGGCTTCAAGCGGGGAGCTGTTTTTT
cdr3_aa: CASSWGASSGELFF

v_call: TRBV9
d_call: .
j_call: TRBJ1-5
clone_size: once
cdr3_nt: TGTGCCAGCAGCGTCGGGACATCTCAGCCCCAGCATTTT
cdr3_aa: CASSVGTSQPQHF

v_call: TRBV7-6
d_call: .
j_call: TRBJ2-3
clone_size: .
cdr3_nt: TGTGCCAGCAGCTTAGGAGTTACTAGCACAGATACGCAGTATTTT
cdr3_aa: CASSLGVTSTDTQYF

v_call: TRBV5-4
d_call: .
j_call: TRBJ1-2
clone_size: once
cdr3_nt: TGTGCCAGCAGCTTGGGGGACGGGAACTATGGCTACACCTTC
cdr3_aa: CASSLGDGNYGYTF

v_call: TRBV2
d_call: TRBD2
j_call: TRBJ2-7
clone_size: .
cdr3_nt: TGTGCCAGTAGTGAACCTAGCGGGGGTTTCTACGAGCAGTACTTC
cdr3_aa: CASSEPSGGFYEQYF

v_call: TRBV11-1
d_call: .
j_call: TRBJ1-1
clone_size: .
cdr3_nt: TGTGCCAGCAGACAAAACACTGAAGCTTTCTTT
cdr3_aa: CASRQNTEAFF

v_call: TRBV7-2
d_call: TRBD2
j_call: TRBJ2-3
clone_size: .
cdr3_nt: TGTGCCAGCAGCTCCGTTGGGAGCGGGAGGGGTGGCACAGATACGCAGTATTTT
cdr3_aa: CASSSVGSGRGGTDTQYF

v_call: TRBV30
d_call: TRBD2
j_call: TRBJ2-5
clone_size: .
cdr3_nt: TGTGCCTGGAGTCGTTCTCTCGGACTAGCGGAGACCCAGTACTTC
cdr3_aa: CAWSRSLGLAETQYF

v_call: TRBV6-6
d_call: .
j_call: TRBJ2-7
clone_size: .
cdr3_nt: TGTGCCAGCAGCCGCGGGATGGACTACCACGAGCAGTACTTC
cdr3_aa: CASSRGMDYHEQYF

v_call: TRBV5-1
d_call: .
j_call: TRBJ1-1
clone_size: .
cdr3_nt: TGCGCCAGCAGGGTTGGGACTCTAAACACTGAAGCTTTCTTT
cdr3_aa: CASRVGTLNTEAFF

v_call: TRBV11-3
d_call: .
j_call: TRBJ2-5
clone_size: once
cdr3_nt: TGTGCCAGCAGCTTAGATCGGGAGACCCAGTACTTC
cdr3_aa: CASSLDRETQYF

v_call: TRBV6-1
d_call: .
j_call: TRBJ1-1
clone_size: .
cdr3_nt: TGTGCCAGCAGCCCCTTGAACACTGAAGCTTTCTTT
cdr3_aa: CASSPLNTEAFF

v_call: TRBV6-1
d_call: .
j_call: TRBJ2-3
clone_size: once
cdr3_nt: TGTGCCAGCAGTTCCATCGGAGATACGCAGTATTTT
cdr3_aa: CASSSIGDTQYF

v_call: TRBV4-2
d_call: .
j_call: TRBJ2-7
clone_size: .
cdr3_nt: TGTGCCAGCAGCCACCCGCCTACCGGGACTTCTACCTACGAGCAGTACTTC
cdr3_aa: CASSHPPTGTSTYEQYF

v_call: TRBV18
d_call: TRBD1
j_call: TRBJ1-2
clone_size: .
cdr3_nt: TGTGCCAGCTCACCACGACAGGGGCATGAAGGCGGCTACACCTTC
cdr3_aa: CASSPRQGHEGGYTF

v_call: TRBV7-2
d_call: .
j_call: TRBJ1-1
clone_size: .
cdr3_nt: TGTGCCAGCAGCTTAGGGGGACTTAGGAACACTGAAGCTTTCTTT
cdr3_aa: CASSLGGLRNTEAFF

v_call: TRBV10-2
d_call: .
j_call: TRBJ2-4
clone_size: few
cdr3_nt: TGCGCCTGCACAGGAGGGAACATTCAGTACTTC
cdr3_aa: CACTGGNIQYF

v_call: TRBV5-1
d_call: .
j_call: TRBJ1-5
clone_size: .
cdr3_nt: TGCGCCAGCAGCTTGGGGCAGGGGACGGGTAATCAGCCCCAGCATTTT
cdr3_aa: CASSLGQGTGNQPQHF

v_call: TRBV11-2
d_call: .
j_call: TRBJ2-7
clone_size: .
cdr3_nt: TGTGCCAGCAGCTTAGATTGGTACGAGCAGTACTTC
cdr3_aa: CASSLDWYEQYF

v_call: TRBV6-6
d_call: .
j_call: TRBJ1-4
clone_size: .
cdr3_nt: TGTGCCAGCGGTGATGTGGCAACTAATGAAAAACTGTTTTTT
cdr3_aa: CASGDVATNEKLFF